The 30 T cell receptor beta chains given below trace back to one sample, sequenced in a study of T cell changes during pregnancy in multiple sclerosis. Sequencing was performed with immunoSEQ multiplex PCR; in TCRdb, only in-frame clones are kept and a portion is missing. Among about 80,000 clones listed, around 92% were seen once. Material: peripheral blood, obtained before pregnancy. These receptors originate from a female donor with multiple sclerosis, enrolled in a pregnancy study.

V gene TRBV5-3 combines with J gene TRBJ2-1; 9 bases agree with TRBD2. TRBV5-3 is labeled an ORF, and its function is uncertain. The CDR3 totals 14 residues. V dropped 3 bases and J dropped 5; count of bases not matched to a gene: 3. The CDR3 is CARSSGTSHNEQFF. The CDR3 DNA is TGTGCCAGAAGCTCCGGGACTAGCCACAATGAGCAGTTCTTC.

The chain has TRBV6-5 and TRBJ1-1, with 9 positions matching TRBD1. The length of the CDR3 is 16 residues. V lost 4 bases and J lost 5; bases outside the gene matches: 11. Germline V gives CDR1 MNHEY, CDR2 SVGAGI. Here the CDR3 DNA reads TGTGCCAGCAGTTCCTATTCGGACAGGGGAAAGACTGAAGCTTTCTTT. Residues: CASSSYSDRGKTEAFF.

The chain links TRBV28 to TRBJ2-4; 9 bases agree with TRBD2. CDR1 and CDR2 from the germline V gene are MDHEN and SYDVKM. The CDR3 covers 12 residues. The trim removed 1 base at V and 12 bases at J, leaving 1 base unmatched. CDR3 in DNA: TGTGCCAGCAGTTTATATAGCGGGAGTCAGTACTTC. Protein sequence: CASSLYSGSQYF.

In its sample, this clone was seen once. The rearrangement links TRBV9 to TRBJ2-5; TRBD2 might be the D (5 bases). The ends were cut back, 0 bases at V and 1 base at J, with 7 bases in the middle. This CDR3 is built from 14 residues. CDR1 and CDR2 from the germline V gene are SGDLS and YYNGEE. The CDR3: CASSVATSQETQYF. The DNA of the CDR3 is TGTGCCAGCAGCGTAGCAACTAGCCAAGAGACCCAGTACTTC.

This clone appeared once. This chain connects TRBV5-5 to TRBJ1-2, with 8 nucleotides matching TRBD1. There are 14 residues in the CDR3. V trimming: 4 bases; J trimming: 6 bases; junction bases outside the gene matches: 8. The V gene's germline CDR1 is SGHKS and CDR2 YYEKEE (reference sequence). The CDR3 protein is CASSNVDRGDGYTF. DNA of the CDR3: TGTGCCAGCAGCAACGTAGACAGGGGAGATGGCTACACCTTC.

The rearrangement joins TRBV7-2 to TRBJ2-7, with TRBD1 matching 7 bases. Germline V CDR1 and CDR2: SGHTA, FQGNSA. The CDR3 spans 16 residues. V lost 0 bases, J lost 2 bases, and 7 bases stayed unmatched. The DNA of the CDR3 is TGTGCCAGCAGCTTAGCACCGGCAGGGGGTGCCTACGAGCAGTACTTC. Its translation is CASSLAPAGGAYEQYF.

V usage is TRBV7-9 and J usage is TRBJ1-4; 9 bases are a match to TRBD1. This CDR3 has 14 amino acids. Looked up from germline, CDR1 is SEHNR and CDR2 is FQNEAQ (reference sequence). The V gene end was trimmed by 6 bases and the J gene end by 5 bases; junction bases not matched to a gene: 4. CDR3 loop: CASSTGTGNEKLFF. For the CDR3, the DNA is TGTGCCAGCAGTACCGGGACAGGGAATGAAAAACTGTTTTTT.

The V call is TRBV15, the J call TRBJ2-2; 7 nucleotides match TRBD1. CDR3 length: 15 residues. Germline V gives CDR1 LNHNV, CDR2 YYDKDF (reference sequence). J gave up 5 bases and V 3 bases, and 6 bases lay outside the gene matches. CDR3 sequence reads: CATSRGDRFTGELFF. DNA for the CDR3: TGTGCCACCAGCAGGGGGGACAGATTTACCGGGGAGCTGTTTTTT. The complete variable domain, with remaining parts taken from reference TRBV15 and TRBJ2-2, reads DAMVIQNPRYQVTQFGKPVTLSCSQTLNHNVMYWYQQKSSQAPKLLFHYYDKDFNNEADTPDNFQSRRPNTSFCFLDIRSPGLGDTAMYLCATSRGDRFTGELFFGEGSRLTVL.

This clone is a singleton in its sample. This sequence joins TRBV19 and TRBJ1-5; 7 bases align to TRBD1. CDR3 length equals 14 residues. The V gene's germline CDR1 is LNHDA and CDR2 SQIVND (reference sequence). Losses at the gene ends were 6 bases for V and 7 bases for J; bases not matched to a gene: 9. The DNA for the CDR3 is TGTGCCAGTAGACAAAAGGACAGGAACCAGCCCCAGCATTTT. Encoded protein: CASRQKDRNQPQHF. The complete variable domain, with remaining parts taken from reference TRBV19 and TRBJ1-5, reads DGGITQSPKYLFRKEGQNVTLSCEQNLNHDAMYWYRQDPGQGLRLIYYSQIVNDFQKGDIAEGYSVSREKKESFPLTVTSAQKNPTAFYLCASRQKDRNQPQHFGDGTRLSIL.

The chain couples TRBV28 to TRBJ1-1, with 7 positions matching TRBD1. J was trimmed by 1 base and V by 6 bases; bases with no gene match: 5. The CDR3 contains 14 residues. Germline V gives CDR1 MDHEN, CDR2 SYDVKM. Written as DNA, the CDR3 is TGTGCCAGCAGCCAAGGGACAGCGAACACTGAAGCTTTCTTT. This codes for CASSQGTANTEAFF.

The rearrangement joins TRBV5-1 to TRBJ2-5, with D maybe TRBD2 (6 bases). This CDR3 comprises 15 residues. Germline assignment: CDR1 SGHRS and CDR2 YFSETQ. V was trimmed by 0 bases and J by 5 bases, leaving 14 bases between them. The CDR3 region has the DNA TGCGCCAGCAGCTTGGTTCTTAGCGGAGGGGAGACCCAGTACTTC. Protein sequence: CASSLVLSGGETQYF.

The V gene is TRBV10-3, the J gene TRBJ2-7, with TRBD1 matching over 7 bases. V lost 3 bases and J lost 6; bases outside the gene matches: 11. Germline-derived CDR1 and CDR2 are ENHRY and SYGVKD. The CDR3 runs 15 residues. CDR3 DNA: TGTGCCATCAGTGACCAAACAGGGGAAGTGTTCGAGCAGTACTTC. Its translation: CAISDQTGEVFEQYF.

The chain uses TRBV5-1 and TRBJ2-1; D not certain. Trimming stripped 4 bases from V and 0 bases from J, with 8 bases between. Germline V gene data show CDR1 as SGHRS and CDR2 as YFSETQ. This CDR3 is built from 14 residues. CDR3 sequence (DNA): TGCGCCAGCAGCCTGGCTAGCTCCTACAATGAGCAGTTCTTC. It translates to CASSLASSYNEQFF.

V gene TRBV5-1 combines with J gene TRBJ2-5; D might be TRBD2 (6 bases). CDR1 and CDR2 from the germline V gene are SGHRS and YFSETQ. The CDR3 is 13 residues long. V gave up 1 base and J gave up 4 bases, with 8 bases separating them. CDR3 nucleotide sequence: TGCGCCAGCAGCTTGTCGGGGGTAGAGACCCAGTACTTC. It encodes CASSLSGVETQYF.

The chain uses TRBV12-5 and TRBJ1-1; TRBD1 agrees at 9 bases. The germline gives CDR1 LGHNT, CDR2 FRNRAP. V gave up 7 bases and J gave up 0 bases; unmatched junction bases: 9. The CDR3 is 16 amino acids. CDR3 sequence (DNA): TGTGCTAGTGCCTCGGACAGGGGTGGGATGAACACTGAAGCTTTCTTT. Its translation is CASASDRGGMNTEAFF.

The chain links TRBV28 to TRBJ2-7; 8 bases agree with TRBD2. The V gene's germline CDR1 is MDHEN and CDR2 SYDVKM. Unmatched junction bases numbered 13, after V lost 6 bases and J lost 3 bases. This CDR3 spans 16 amino acids. CDR3 nucleotides: TGTGCCAGCAGCCGCCTCGGGGGGGGTGGGAGCTACGAGCAGTACTTC. It is translated as CASSRLGGGGSYEQYF.

The rearrangement uses TRBV6-5 and TRBJ2-3; 7 positions match TRBD1. V shed 5 bases, J shed 5 bases, and the junction held 7 bases outside the gene matches. The germline V gene encodes CDR1 MNHEY and CDR2 SVGAGI. CDR3 length: 14 residues. The CDR3 DNA follows: TGTGCCAGCAGTACCGGACAGGCTGGAGATACGCAGTATTTT. Translation: CASSTGQAGDTQYF.

This clone was observed once. The chain links TRBV5-4 to TRBJ2-2; 13 bases align to TRBD2. Trimming removed 1 base from V and 3 bases from J; junction bases left unmatched: 9. CDR3 length equals 19 residues. CDR1 is SGHNT and CDR2 is YYREEE in the germline V gene (reference sequence). CDR3 sequence (DNA): TGTGCCAGCAGCTTGTATCCGGGACTAGCGGGGTGGGACACCGGGGAGCTGTTTTTT. Its protein is CASSLYPGLAGWDTGELFF. The whole variable domain, filled in from reference TRBV5-4 and TRBJ2-2, reads ETGVTQSPTHLIKTRGQQVTLRCSSQSGHNTVSWYQQALGQGPQFIFQYYREEENGRGNFPPRFSGLQFPNYSSELNVNALELDDSALYLCASSLYPGLAGWDTGELFFGEGSRLTVL.

This clone was detected once. This rearrangement joins TRBV27 to TRBJ1-4; TRBD1 is a possible D gene (5 bases). V lost 2 bases and J 3 bases, leaving 7 bases between the germline ends. This CDR3 spans 14 amino acids. Per germline, CDR1 MNHEY and CDR2 SMNVEV (reference sequence). The CDR3 DNA is TGTGCCAGCAGTTTAGACAGCTCTAATGAAAAACTGTTTTTT. Protein sequence: CASSLDSSNEKLFF.

The chain joins TRBV7-3 to TRBJ1-1, with 7 bases matching TRBD1. Germline V CDR1 and CDR2: SGHTA, FQGTGA. The CDR3 is made up of 13 amino acids. V lost 5 bases to trimming and J lost 6 bases; unmatched junction nucleotides: 6. Here the CDR3 DNA reads TGTGCCAGCAGCCTCCGGGACAGCTCTGAAGCTTTCTTT. It yields the protein CASSLRDSSEAFF.

The rearrangement links TRBV29-1 to TRBJ2-7, with D uncertain. This CDR3 contains 13 residues. Germline V gene sequence: CDR1 SQVTM, CDR2 ANQGSEA. V was pared by 1 base and J by 3 bases, with 10 bases between. The CDR3 sequence: CSVEGGVLYEQYF. The CDR3 region has the DNA TGCAGCGTTGAAGGAGGAGTTCTCTACGAGCAGTACTTC.

This clone was observed once. The J gene is TRBJ2-1, the V gene TRBV14; D uncertain. Trimming removed 0 bases from V and 2 bases from J, with 11 bases in between. Germline V CDR1 and CDR2: SGHDN, FVKESK. The CDR3 contains 16 residues. In nucleotides, the CDR3 is TGTGCCAGCAGCCAAGACGGAGTCTCTCCCTACAATGAGCAGTTCTTC. This sequence encodes CASSQDGVSPYNEQFF.

V is TRBV2 and J is TRBJ2-2; 10 nucleotides line up with TRBD2. The trim removed 5 bases at V and 1 base at J, leaving 4 bases unmatched. CDR1 and CDR2 from the germline V gene are SNHLY and FYNNEI. CDR3 length equals 16 residues. Here the CDR3 DNA reads TGTGCCAGCAGTCGGCTAGCGGGGGTGAACACCGGGGAGCTGTTTTTT. Its translation is CASSRLAGVNTGELFF.

CDR3 loop: CASSDLRRQGYGYTF. The CDR3 DNA is TGTGCCAGCAGTGATTTACGCAGACAGGGCTATGGCTACACCTTC. V is TRBV6-1 and J is TRBJ1-2, with 7 bases identical to TRBD1. Per germline, CDR1 MNHNS and CDR2 SASEGT. The CDR3 runs 15 residues. After removal of 3 bases from V and 4 bases from J, the junction contained 8 bases not matched to a gene.

This sequence joins TRBV19 and TRBJ1-4, with 9 bases lining up with TRBD1. The CDR3 length is 14 residues. CDR1 and CDR2 (germline): LNHDA, SQIVND (reference sequence). Trimming removed 1 base from V and 8 bases from J; junction bases left unmatched: 2. The CDR3 loop is CASSIAGQGEKLFF. The DNA of the CDR3 is TGTGCCAGTAGTATAGCTGGACAGGGGGAAAAACTGTTTTTT.

CDR3 bases: TGCAGCGTTTCCAGGGGCACCGATGAAAAACTGTTTTTT. Translation: CSVSRGTDEKLFF. This chain joins TRBV29-1 and TRBJ1-4; possible D gene TRBD1, 6 bases. CDR3 length: 13 residues. Trimming took off 5 bases at V and 6 bases at J, with 13 bases between the two ends. From germline, CDR1 is SQVTM and CDR2 ANQGSEA.

This clone appeared a single time. CDR3 nucleotides: TGTGCCAGCAGCGTAGCTTATGGGCAGGACTACAATGAGCAGTTCTTC. This translates into CASSVAYGQDYNEQFF. This chain uses TRBV9 with TRBJ2-1; D ambiguous. The CDR3 has 16 amino acids. Germline V gene lookup returns CDR1 SGDLS and CDR2 YYNGEE. The germline V and J ends were trimmed by 0 bases and 3 bases, with 13 bases remaining between them.

CDR3 DNA: TGCGCCAGCAGCCAAGGAGGGGGCAACACCGGGGAGCTGTTTTTT. Protein: CASSQGGGNTGELFF. The chain employs TRBV4-1 and TRBJ2-2; TRBD1 matches 7 bases. CDR3 length equals 15 residues. V dropped 1 base and J dropped 2; count of bases not matched to a gene: 1. Germline CDR1 is MGHRA and CDR2 is YSYEKL.

The rearrangement joins TRBV19 to TRBJ1-5, with unresolved D. The CDR3 is 13 residues long. CDR1 is LNHDA and CDR2 is SQIVND in the germline V gene (reference sequence). Trimming cost V 7 bases and J 4 bases, with 11 bases left between them. The CDR3, as DNA: TGTGCCAGTATCGGACTCATTAATCAGCCCCAGCATTTT. It yields the protein CASIGLINQPQHF.

This chain joins TRBV2 and TRBJ2-7, with 10 positions matching TRBD2. Germline loops: CDR1 SNHLY, CDR2 FYNNEI. This CDR3 contains 18 residues. V was clipped by 3 bases and J by 5 bases; unmatched bases: 16. CDR3 in DNA: TGTGCCAGCAGTGAGAGGTTCCCTAGCGGGAGATCAAGGGACGAGCAGTACTTC. Encoded protein: CASSERFPSGRSRDEQYF.